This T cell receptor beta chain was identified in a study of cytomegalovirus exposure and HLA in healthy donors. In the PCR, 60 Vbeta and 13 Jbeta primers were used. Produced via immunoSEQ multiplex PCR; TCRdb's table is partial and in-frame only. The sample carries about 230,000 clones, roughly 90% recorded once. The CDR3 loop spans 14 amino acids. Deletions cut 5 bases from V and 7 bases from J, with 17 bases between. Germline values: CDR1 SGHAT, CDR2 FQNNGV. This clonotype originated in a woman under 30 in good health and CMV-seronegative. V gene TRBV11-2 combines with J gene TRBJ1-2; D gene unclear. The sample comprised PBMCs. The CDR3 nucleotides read TGTGCCAGCAGCCGACAAACCACAGAGAGTGGCTACACCTTC. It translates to CASSRQTTESGYTF.